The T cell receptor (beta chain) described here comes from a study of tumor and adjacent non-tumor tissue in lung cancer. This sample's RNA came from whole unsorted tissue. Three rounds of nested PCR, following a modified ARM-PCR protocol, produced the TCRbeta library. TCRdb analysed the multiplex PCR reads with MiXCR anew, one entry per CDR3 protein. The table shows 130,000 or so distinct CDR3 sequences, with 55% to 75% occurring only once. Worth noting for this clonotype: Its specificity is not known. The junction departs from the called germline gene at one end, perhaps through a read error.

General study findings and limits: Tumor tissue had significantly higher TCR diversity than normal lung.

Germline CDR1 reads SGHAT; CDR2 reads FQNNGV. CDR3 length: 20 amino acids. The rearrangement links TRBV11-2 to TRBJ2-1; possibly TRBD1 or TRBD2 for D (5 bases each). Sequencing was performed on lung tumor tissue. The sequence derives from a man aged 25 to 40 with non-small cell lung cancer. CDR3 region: CARSLNLGGGYVSSYNELFF. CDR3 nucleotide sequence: TGTGCCAGGAGCTTAAACTTAGGTGGGGGTTACGTCAGCTCCTACAATGAGCTGTTCTTC.